These 5 T cell receptor beta chains share one sample of origin, sequenced in a study of prognosis after radiotherapy for stage I lung cancer. With two-round multiplex PCR, TCR beta CDR3 sequences were amplified from genomic DNA. With primers specific to each TRBV and TRBJ gene, the first-round PCR was performed. Using its own MiXCR run on the multiplex PCR reads, TCRdb lists one record per CDR3 protein. This table has approximately 15,000 distinct CDR3 sequences, under 50% appearing once. The source material was PBMCs, sampled before or after stereotactic body radiation therapy (not recorded which). The receptors here all came from a donor over 45 with non-small cell lung cancer.

This clonotype was seen a few times. The V gene is TRBV10-1, the J gene TRBJ2-2; 7 bases match TRBD1. Germline V CDR1 and CDR2: WNHNN, SYGVQD (reference sequence). This CDR3 has 14 amino acids. Trimming cost V 9 bases and J 1 base; bases outside gene matches: 5. The CDR3 nucleotides are TGCGCCAGTTCAGACAGGGTGAACACCGGGGAGCTGTTTTTT. Protein: CASSDRVNTGELFF.

This clonotype was detected only once. With only one base between it and a far larger clone, this is likely a read error. The genes are TRBV6-1 and TRBJ2-6; 9 bases fit TRBD1. CDR1 and CDR2 (germline): MNHNS, SASEGT. The CDR3 runs to 15 residues. DNA of the CDR3: TGTGCCAGCAGCAAACAGGGGGCCGGGGCCAACTTCCTGACTTTC. It encodes CASSKQGAGANFLTF.

The rearrangement uses TRBV6-2 or TRBV6-3 and TRBJ2-3, with 9 bases matching TRBD2. Unmatched junction bases numbered 0, after V lost 8 bases and J lost 0 bases. Germline V lookup: CDR1 MNHEY, CDR2 SVGEGT. The CDR3 spans 13 residues. In DNA, the CDR3 is TGTGCCAGCGGACTAGCGAGCACAGATACGCAGTATTTT. Protein: CASGLASTDTQYF.

This clonotype was observed at least ten times. The chain carries TRBV10-3 and TRBJ1-2; tentatively, D is TRBD1 (5 bases). CDR3 size: 16 residues. Germline lookup yields CDR1 ENHRY and CDR2 SYGVKD. The V end was cut by 2 bases, the J end by 1 base, with 14 bases between. CDR3 sequence reads: CAISEERGAYNYGYTF. The CDR3 DNA reads as TGTGCCATCAGTGAGGAGAGGGGCGCGTATAACTATGGCTACACCTTC.

Many counts were recorded for this clonotype. The genes are TRBV5-1 and TRBJ1-1, with TRBD1 identical over 8 bases. CDR3 length equals 14 residues. J gave up 5 bases and V 4 bases, and 7 bases lay outside the gene matches. Germline CDR1 is SGHRS and CDR2 is YFSETQ. The CDR3 sequence: CASSAGQGDTEAFF. In DNA form, the CDR3 reads TGCGCCAGCAGCGCAGGACAGGGAGATACTGAAGCTTTCTTT.